This T cell receptor beta chain was recorded in a study of cytomegalovirus exposure and HLA in healthy donors. Per the germline V gene, CDR1 is SNHLY and CDR2 is FYNNEI. Deletions cut 9 bases from V and 0 bases from J, with 18 bases between. The CDR3 is made up of 15 amino acids. With 60 Vbeta and 13 Jbeta primers, the PCR was carried out. Measured with immunoSEQ multiplex PCR; TCRdb has only the in-frame clones, and not every one. Found here are about 84,000 clones; the top ten clones hold 0.5% to 0.65%. The sequencing input was PBMCs. This chain joins TRBV2 and TRBJ2-7; possible D gene TRBD2, 6 bases. The receptor comes from a man aged 50-60 years in good health and CMV-seronegative. In DNA form, the CDR3 reads TGTGCCAGTAACTCGGGACTGTCGAGCTCCTACGAGCAGTACTTC. This translates into CASNSGLSSSYEQYF.